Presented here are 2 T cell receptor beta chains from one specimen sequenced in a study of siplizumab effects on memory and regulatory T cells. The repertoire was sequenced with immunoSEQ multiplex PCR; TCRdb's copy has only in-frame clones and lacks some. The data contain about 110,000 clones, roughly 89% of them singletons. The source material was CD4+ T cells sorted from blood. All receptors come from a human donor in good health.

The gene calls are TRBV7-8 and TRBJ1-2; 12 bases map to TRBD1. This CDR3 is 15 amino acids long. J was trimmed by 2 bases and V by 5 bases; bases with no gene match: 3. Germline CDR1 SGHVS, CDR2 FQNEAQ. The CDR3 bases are TGTGCCAGCAGCCACGGGACAGGGGGCAACTATGGCTACACCTTC. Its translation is CASSHGTGGNYGYTF.

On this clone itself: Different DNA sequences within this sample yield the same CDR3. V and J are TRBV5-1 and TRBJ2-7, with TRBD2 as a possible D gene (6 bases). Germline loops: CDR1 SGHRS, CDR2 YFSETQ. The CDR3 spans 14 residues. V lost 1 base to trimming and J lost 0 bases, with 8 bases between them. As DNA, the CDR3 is TGCGCCAGCAGCTTGACCGGGAGCTCCTACGAGCAGTACTTC. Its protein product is CASSLTGSSYEQYF.